Presented here are 26 T cell receptor beta chains from one specimen sequenced in a study of post-analysis software for immune sequencing data. Overall study findings and caveats: TRBV5-6, TRBV5-1 and TRBV20-1 belonged to a set of roughly five TRBV segments that were more frequent in patients than controls.

Incorporated into the TCR beta cDNA libraries were unique molecular identifiers, which served to reduce PCR and sequencing biases. TCRdb itself ran the PCR reads through MiXCR, one entry per CDR3 protein. The profile shows hundreds of thousands of distinct CDR3 sequences, 25% to 30% of them singletons. No cognate antigen is known for these TCRs. Sequencing used blood. Receptor source: a girl between 5 and 17 years old with multiple sclerosis.

This clonotype has a handful of counts. The chain uses TRBV28 and TRBJ1-2, with unresolved D. V was clipped by 7 bases and J by 8 bases, with 17 bases between them. Germline V CDR1 and CDR2: MDHEN, SYDVKM. The CDR3 covers 13 residues. The CDR3 protein is CASTSLSGSGYTF. CDR3 coding DNA: TGTGCCAGCACCTCCCTTTCGGGGTCGGGCTACACCTTC.

This clonotype was seen repeatedly, ten times or more. The gene calls are TRBV7-9 and TRBJ2-5; a possible D gene is TRBD1 (6 bases). CDR3 length equals 14 residues. Per the germline V gene, CDR1 is SEHNR and CDR2 is FQNEAQ (reference sequence). The germline V and J ends were trimmed by 7 bases and 5 bases, with 17 bases remaining between them. CDR3: CASTWGLRHETQYF. The CDR3 coding sequence is TGTGCCAGCACCTGGGGGCTTCGTCACGAGACCCAGTACTTC.

The V call is TRBV25-1, the J call TRBJ1-5; D gene unclear. V was trimmed by 7 bases and J by 4 bases, leaving 14 bases between them. Germline values: CDR1 MGHDK, CDR2 SYGVNS. The CDR3 runs 14 residues. The chain's CDR3 is CASMVRAGNQPQHF. The DNA for the CDR3 is TGTGCCAGCATGGTGCGGGCCGGGAATCAGCCCCAGCATTTT.

The gene calls are TRBV29-1 and TRBJ1-2, with 9 bases fitting TRBD1. The J segment lost 6 bases and the V segment lost 5 bases, leaving 10 bases of the junction unmatched. Germline V gives CDR1 SQVTM, CDR2 ANQGSEA. The length of the CDR3 is 14 residues. CDR3 residues: CSVPGQGLRDGYTF. DNA for the CDR3: TGCAGCGTTCCGGGACAGGGCCTCCGGGATGGCTACACCTTC.

J is TRBJ2-7 and V is TRBV20-1; 7 nucleotides align to TRBD2. J lost 3 bases, V lost 6 bases, and 11 bases had no gene match. Germline values: CDR1 DFQATT, CDR2 SNEGSKA (reference sequence). This CDR3 region has 14 residues. This CDR3 reads CSAFTAGSFYEQYF. The CDR3 DNA sequence: TGCAGTGCCTTTACAGCGGGGTCCTTCTACGAGCAGTACTTC.

In its sample, this clonotype was seen a few times. The rearrangement joins TRBV18 to TRBJ1-2, with a weak D call TRBD1 (5 bases). Germline CDR1 KGHSH, CDR2 LQKENI. Trimming shortened V by 4 bases and J by 6 bases, and 12 bases separated the two germline ends. The CDR3 is 13 residues long. DNA for the CDR3: TGTGCCAGCTCACGTGTCAGGGAGGATGGCTACACCTTC. Translated, it gives CASSRVREDGYTF.

V and J are TRBV11-2 and TRBJ2-5; perhaps TRBD1 as D (6 bases). V was trimmed by 2 bases and J by 4 bases, leaving 20 bases between them. Per germline, CDR1 SGHAT and CDR2 FQNNGV. The CDR3 runs to 17 residues. DNA for the CDR3: TGTGCCAGCAGCTTAACCTCCGGGTCAGGGGAGAGAGAGACCCAGTACTTC. Translation gives CASSLTSGSGERETQYF.

The chain employs TRBV21-1 and TRBJ1-6; the D call TRBD1 from the table was never checked on the DNA. TRBV21-1 is classified as a pseudogene. CDR3 length: 17 amino acids. CDR3 in amino acids: CASSKGSGKFSNSPRHF. The CDR3 region has the DNA TGTGCCAGCAGCAAAGGTTCCGGGAAATTCTCCAATTCACCCCGCCACTTT.

Turning to this clonotype: A much more abundant neighbour one base away suggests this may be a read error. This chain links TRBV7-6 with TRBJ2-1; 8 bases map to TRBD1. TRBJ2-7 explains the end of the DNA better; the J call may be wrong. The CDR3 contains 16 residues. Germline values: CDR1 SGHVS, CDR2 FNYEAQ. CDR3 bases: TGTGCCAGCAGCTCACAGACAGGGGATATTTACAATGAGCAGTACTTC. Amino acids: CASSSQTGDIYNEQYF.

This clonotype was seen only a few times. This sequence joins TRBV10-3 and TRBJ2-7; 9 nucleotides agree with TRBD1. The CDR3 loop spans 14 amino acids. The trim removed 9 bases at V and 4 bases at J, leaving 10 bases unmatched. CDR1 and CDR2 (germline): ENHRY, SYGVKD. The CDR3 reads CAIGGPGTGYEQYF. DNA for the CDR3: TGTGCCATAGGAGGCCCCGGGACAGGGTACGAGCAGTACTTC.

This sequence joins TRBV20-1 and TRBJ1-5, with D perhaps matching TRBD1 (5 bases). The CDR3 totals 15 residues. Germline V gene lookup returns CDR1 DFQATT and CDR2 SNEGSKA (reference sequence). Trimming left V 0 bases short and J 5 bases short, with 14 bases between. This CDR3 is CSARDEGWGHQPQHF. CDR3 sequence (DNA): TGCAGTGCTAGAGATGAAGGGTGGGGACATCAGCCCCAGCATTTT.

The rearrangement links TRBV6-5 to TRBJ2-7; 9 nucleotides line up with TRBD1. This CDR3 comprises 15 residues. V gave up 0 bases and J gave up 6 bases; unmatched junction bases: 6. Germline CDR1 and CDR2: MNHEY and SVGAGI. Here the CDR3 DNA reads TGTGCCAGCAGTTACTCCACAGGGGGCCTAGCCGAGCAGTACTTC. Translation: CASSYSTGGLAEQYF.

V and J are TRBV20-1 and TRBJ2-2, with TRBD1 identical over 8 bases. CDR3 length equals 14 residues. After removal of 4 bases from V and 5 bases from J, the junction contained 6 bases not matched to a gene. The germline CDR1 and CDR2 sequences are DFQATT and SNEGSKA (reference sequence). The DNA for the CDR3 is TGCAGTGCTATCGGACAGGGCATAACCGGGGAGCTGTTTTTT. The encoded protein is CSAIGQGITGELFF.

On this clonotype itself: A much larger clone differs from this one at a single base, so this may be a read error. The chain combines TRBV6-5 with TRBJ2-7; D unresolved. V gave up 0 bases and J gave up 2 bases, with 11 bases separating them. This CDR3 spans 15 amino acids. Germline lookup yields CDR1 MNHEY and CDR2 SVGAGI. The CDR3 protein is CASSYSIPNPYEQYV. CDR3 DNA: TGTGCCAGCAGTTACTCGATCCCGAATCCCTACGAGCAGTACGTC.

The chain is built from TRBV6-1 and TRBJ1-4, with D maybe TRBD1 (5 bases). Trimming took off 3 bases at V and 8 bases at J, with 10 bases between the two ends. Germline-derived CDR1 and CDR2 are MNHNS and SASEGT. The CDR3 is made up of 13 amino acids. The CDR3: CASSEGLREKLFF. The DNA for the CDR3 is TGTGCCAGCAGTGAGGGACTAAGAGAAAAACTGTTTTTT.

This clonotype was recorded many times. The V call is TRBV20-1, the J call TRBJ2-4; D is uncertain. The germline CDR1 and CDR2 sequences are DFQATT and SNEGSKA (reference sequence). V was pared by 2 bases and J by 8 bases, with 7 bases between. The CDR3 loop spans 11 amino acids. CDR3: CSARPIDIQYF. The CDR3 DNA is TGCAGTGCTAGACCGATAGACATTCAGTACTTC.

CDR3 region: CSARDPSFGPLKGENIQYF. CDR3 DNA: TGCAGTGCTAGAGATCCAAGCTTCGGACCGCTAAAGGGGGAAAACATTCAGTACTTC. The V and J genes are TRBV20-1 and TRBJ2-4; TRBD1 is a possible D gene (6 bases). Germline loops: CDR1 DFQATT, CDR2 SNEGSKA (reference sequence). This CDR3 has 19 residues. Trimming shortened V by 0 bases and J by 5 bases, and 26 bases separated the two germline ends.

This clonotype came up many times. One junction end disagrees with the germline gene, perhaps due to a read error. The V gene is TRBV7-9, the J gene TRBJ2-7, with 8 positions matching TRBD2. The germline V gene has CDR1 SEHNR and CDR2 FQNEAQ (reference sequence). There are 13 residues in the CDR3. This CDR3 is CASSLAGRGEQYF. CDR3 DNA sequence: TGTGCCAGCAGTTTAGCGGGGCGGGGCGAGCAGTACTTC.

Only a few counts were recorded for this clonotype. The chain carries TRBV7-2 and TRBJ1-5; no clear D gene. Trimming cost V 7 bases and J 3 bases, with 13 bases left between them. Germline-derived CDR1 and CDR2 are SGHTA and FQGNSA. The length of the CDR3 is 14 residues. The CDR3 sequence is CASTPEVDNQPQHF. CDR3 DNA sequence: TGTGCCAGCACCCCTGAGGTGGACAATCAGCCCCAGCATTTT.

This clonotype has ten or more counts. The chain links TRBV11-2 to TRBJ2-6, with D tentatively TRBD2 (6 bases). The V end lost 1 base, the J end lost 0 bases, and 7 bases lay between the germline ends. The CDR3 is 16 amino acids. The V gene's germline CDR1 is SGHAT and CDR2 FQNNGV. CDR3 DNA: TGTGCCAGCAGCTTAGTCGGGAGCTCTGGGGCCAACGTCCTGACTTTC. This gives the protein CASSLVGSSGANVLTF.

This chain links TRBV4-3 with TRBJ2-7; perhaps TRBD1 as D (5 bases). This CDR3 spans 14 amino acids. The germline V and J ends were trimmed by 4 bases and 3 bases, with 13 bases remaining between them. Germline V gene sequence: CDR1 LGHNA, CDR2 YSLEER. The CDR3 nucleotides are TGCGCCAGCAGCCCAAGCAGGGCTCGCTACGAGCAGTACTTC. This sequence encodes CASSPSRARYEQYF.

The table lists this clonotype with a few counts. The CDR3 loop is CSVEGRQGRYTF. CDR3 nucleotide sequence: TGCAGCGTTGAAGGCCGGCAGGGTCGCTACACCTTC. The V call is TRBV29-1, the J call TRBJ1-2; D possibly corresponds to TRBD1 (5 bases). There are 12 residues in the CDR3. In germline, CDR1 is SQVTM, CDR2 ANQGSEA. The V end lost 1 base, the J end lost 9 bases, and 12 bases lay between the germline ends.

This clonotype appeared once. V is TRBV14 and J is TRBJ2-5, with 7 bases matching TRBD1. The CDR3 is 14 amino acids. CDR1 and CDR2 (germline): SGHDN, FVKESK. The J segment lost 2 bases and the V segment lost 6 bases, leaving 6 bases of the junction unmatched. The CDR3, as DNA: TGTGCCAGCAGTCTCTGGGGACAGCAAGAGACCCAGTACTTC. Its translation: CASSLWGQQETQYF.

This clonotype was recorded a few times. The V call is TRBV20-1, the J call TRBJ2-1; D is uncertain. CDR1 and CDR2 (germline): DFQATT, SNEGSKA (reference sequence). The V end lost 2 bases, the J end lost 2 bases, and 7 bases lay between the germline ends. This CDR3 is built from 13 residues. The CDR3 region is CSARPGPYNEQFF. Written as DNA, the CDR3 is TGCAGTGCTAGACCCGGACCCTACAATGAGCAGTTCTTC.

A few counts support this clonotype. The chain employs TRBV10-3 and TRBJ2-1; D may be TRBD1 (6 bases). The CDR3 sequence is 14 residues long. CDR1 is ENHRY and CDR2 is SYGVKD in the germline V gene. Trimming removed 0 bases from V and 7 bases from J, with 10 bases in between. The CDR3 nucleotides read TGTGCCATCAGTGAGTCCACAGACAGGAATGAGCAGTTCTTC. It codes for CAISESTDRNEQFF.

The chain combines TRBV29-1 with TRBJ2-1; 14 positions match TRBD2. Trimming at V came to 6 bases and at J to 0 bases, leaving 7 bases not matched to a gene. From germline, CDR1 is SQVTM and CDR2 ANQGSEA. The length of the CDR3 is 17 residues. The CDR3 DNA follows: TGCAGCGTGAACCCGGGGACTAGCGGGAGCTCCTACAATGAGCAGTTCTTC. Translated, it gives CSVNPGTSGSSYNEQFF.